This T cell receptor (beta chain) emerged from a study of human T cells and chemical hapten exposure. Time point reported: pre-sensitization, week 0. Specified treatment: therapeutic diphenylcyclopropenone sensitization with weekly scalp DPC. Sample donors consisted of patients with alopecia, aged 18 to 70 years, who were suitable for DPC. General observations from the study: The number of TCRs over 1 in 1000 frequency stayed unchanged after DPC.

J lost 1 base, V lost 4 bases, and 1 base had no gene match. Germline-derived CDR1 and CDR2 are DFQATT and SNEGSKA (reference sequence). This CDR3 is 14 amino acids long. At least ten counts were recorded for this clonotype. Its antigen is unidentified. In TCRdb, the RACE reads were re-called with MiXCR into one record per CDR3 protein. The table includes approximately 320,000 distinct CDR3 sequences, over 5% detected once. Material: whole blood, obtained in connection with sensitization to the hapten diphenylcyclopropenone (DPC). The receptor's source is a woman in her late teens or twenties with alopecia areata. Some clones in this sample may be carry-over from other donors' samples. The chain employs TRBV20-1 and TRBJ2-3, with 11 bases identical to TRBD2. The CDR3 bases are TGCAGTGCTACACTAGCGGGGGGCACAGATACGCAGTATTTT. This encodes CSATLAGGTDTQYF.